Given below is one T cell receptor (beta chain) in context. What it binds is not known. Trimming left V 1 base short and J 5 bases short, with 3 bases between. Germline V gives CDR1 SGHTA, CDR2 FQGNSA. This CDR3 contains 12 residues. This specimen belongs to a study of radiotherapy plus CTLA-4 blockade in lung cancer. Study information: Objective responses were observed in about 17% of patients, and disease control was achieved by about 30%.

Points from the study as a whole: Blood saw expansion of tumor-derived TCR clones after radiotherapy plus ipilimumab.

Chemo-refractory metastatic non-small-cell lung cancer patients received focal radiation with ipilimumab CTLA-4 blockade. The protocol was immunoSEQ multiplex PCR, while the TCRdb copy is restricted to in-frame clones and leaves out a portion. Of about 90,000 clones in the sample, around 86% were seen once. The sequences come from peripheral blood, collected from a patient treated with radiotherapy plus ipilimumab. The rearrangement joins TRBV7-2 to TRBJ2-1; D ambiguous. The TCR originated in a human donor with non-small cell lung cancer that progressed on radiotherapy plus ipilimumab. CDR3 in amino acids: CASSLDNNEQFF. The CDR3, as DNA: TGTGCCAGCAGCTTAGACAACAATGAGCAGTTCTTC. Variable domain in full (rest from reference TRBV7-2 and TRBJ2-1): GAGVSQSPSNKVTEKGKDVELRCDPISGHTALYWYRQSLGQGLEFLIYFQGNSAPDKSGLPSDRFSAERTGGSVSTLTIQRTQQEDSAVYLCASSLDNNEQFFGPGTRLTVL.